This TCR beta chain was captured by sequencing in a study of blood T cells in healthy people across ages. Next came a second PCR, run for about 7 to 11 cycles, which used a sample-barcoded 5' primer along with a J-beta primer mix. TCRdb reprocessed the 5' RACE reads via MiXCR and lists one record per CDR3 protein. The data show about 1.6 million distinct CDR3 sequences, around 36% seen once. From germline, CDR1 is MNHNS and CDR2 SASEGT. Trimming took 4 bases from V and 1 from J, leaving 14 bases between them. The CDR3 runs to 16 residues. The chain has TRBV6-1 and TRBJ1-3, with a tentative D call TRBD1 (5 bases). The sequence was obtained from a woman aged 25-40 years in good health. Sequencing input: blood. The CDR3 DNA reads TGTGCCAGCAGTGCCCGGGACGGATTTTCTGGAAACACCATATATTTT. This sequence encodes CASSARDGFSGNTIYF.